This entry lists 3 T cell receptor beta chains sequenced from one sample in a study of blood T cell repertoires in COVID-19. Sequencing was performed with immunoSEQ multiplex PCR; in TCRdb, only in-frame clones are kept and a portion is missing. This sample has over 150,000 clones; approximately 82% occur once, and the top ten carry 6.9%. Sequenced: peripheral blood. These receptors were collected from a human donor with acute or convalescent COVID-19. The donor label of this sample is uncertain.

The rearrangement uses TRBV4-2 and TRBJ1-2, with 8 positions matching TRBD1. This CDR3 spans 15 amino acids. Germline lookup yields CDR1 LGHNA and CDR2 YNFKEQ. With 0 bases clipped from V and 5 bases from J, the junction kept 5 bases outside the gene matches. CDR3 nucleotide sequence: TGTGCCAGCAGCCAAGACCCGGGACAGGCGTATGGCTACACCTTC. Translating gives CASSQDPGQAYGYTF.

The V call is TRBV4-2, the J call TRBJ2-1; 7 nucleotides agree with TRBD2. There are 12 residues in the CDR3. Germline V lookup: CDR1 LGHNA, CDR2 YNFKEQ. J was trimmed by 9 bases and V by 1 base; bases with no gene match: 0. The CDR3 nucleotides are TGTGCCAGCAGCCAAGGCGGGGGTGAGCAGTTCTTC. Translating it yields CASSQGGGEQFF.

This clone occurred once. The chain has TRBV14 and TRBJ2-5, with TRBD2 matching 7 bases. The CDR3 is 15 residues long. CDR1 and CDR2 from the germline V gene are SGHDN and FVKESK. Trimming cost V 4 bases and J 4 bases; bases outside gene matches: 9. The CDR3 loop is CASSPQGGLRETQYF. The CDR3 region has the DNA TGTGCCAGCAGCCCTCAGGGAGGGCTACGAGAGACCCAGTACTTC. The full variable domain, completed using reference TRBV14 and TRBJ2-5, is EAGVTQFPSHSVIEKGQTVTLRCDPISGHDNLYWYRRVMGKEIKFLLHFVKESKQDESGMPNNRFLAERTGGTYSTLKVQPAELEDSGVYFCASSPQGGLRETQYFGPGTRLLVL.